This passage covers 11 T cell receptor beta chains from one sample sequenced in a study of CD8+ T cells in alopecia areata. Following extraction, RNA underwent reverse transcription to cDNA, which served as the sequencing template. Data came from immunoSEQ multiplex PCR; TCRdb stores just in-frame clones and leaves some out. The sample has fewer than 250,000 clones, around three fifths seen once. This specimen consisted of CD4+ T cells sorted from blood, obtained at week 0. Receptor source: a human donor with alopecia areata.

This chain joins TRBV9 and TRBJ2-3; D possibly corresponds to TRBD2 (5 bases). Looked up from germline, CDR1 is SGDLS and CDR2 is YYNGEE. The CDR3 has 15 amino acids. V lost 4 bases and J lost 2, with 14 bases in between. The CDR3 is CASSIRSGLTDTQYF. For the CDR3, the DNA is TGTGCCAGCAGCATCAGGAGCGGACTCACAGATACGCAGTATTTT. Filled out from reference TRBV9 and TRBJ2-3, the complete variable domain reads DSGVTQTPKHLITATGQRVTLRCSPRSGDLSVYWYQQSLDQGLQFLIQYYNGEERAKGNILERFSAQQFPDLHSELNLSSLELGDSALYFCASSIRSGLTDTQYFGPGTRLTVL.

The rearrangement joins TRBV15 to TRBJ1-5; D is ambiguous. This CDR3 contains 14 residues. Per germline, CDR1 LNHNV and CDR2 YYDKDF (reference sequence). The V end was cut by 4 bases, the J end by 12 bases, with 19 bases between. CDR3 DNA sequence: TGTGCCACCAGCAACCCCCCCGGCTCAGCCGGCCAGCATTTT. It encodes CATSNPPGSAGQHF.

This clone has only a few counts. The chain is built from TRBV15 and TRBJ1-5, with TRBD1 as a possible D gene (5 bases). The CDR3 sequence is 17 residues long. The germline V and J ends were trimmed by 3 bases and 0 bases, with 15 bases remaining between them. The V gene's germline CDR1 is LNHNV and CDR2 YYDKDF (reference sequence). In nucleotides, the CDR3 is TGTGCCACCAGCAGGTACAGGACCCAGTATAGCAATCAGCCCCAGCATTTT. Translated: CATSRYRTQYSNQPQHF.

This chain connects TRBV7-2 to TRBJ2-3; 11 bases are shared with TRBD2. CDR1 is SGHTA, CDR2 FQGNSA, per germline. V dropped 3 bases and J dropped 2; count of bases not matched to a gene: 10. The CDR3 is made up of 18 amino acids. CDR3 residues: CASSFTSGGGGSTDTQYF. The CDR3 region has the DNA TGTGCCAGCAGCTTCACTAGCGGGGGTGGTGGTTCCACAGATACGCAGTATTTT.

V and J are TRBV30 and TRBJ2-7, with D possibly matching TRBD1 (6 bases). V lost 0 bases and J 2 bases, leaving 11 bases between the germline ends. Germline CDR1 reads GTSNPN; CDR2 reads SVGIG (reference sequence). The CDR3 totals 14 residues. The CDR3 loop is CAWSVREGAYEQYF. CDR3 sequence (DNA): TGTGCCTGGAGTGTTCGTGAGGGGGCCTACGAGCAGTACTTC.

The rearrangement links TRBV2 to TRBJ2-7; no reliable D call. The CDR3 length is 12 residues. Germline-derived CDR1 and CDR2 are SNHLY and FYNNEI. Trimming stripped 6 bases from V and 2 bases from J, with 8 bases between. The CDR3, as DNA: TGTGCCAGCAGATCTTGGACCTACGAGCAGTACTTC. Translation gives CASRSWTYEQYF.

This chain joins TRBV29-1 and TRBJ2-3, with D perhaps TRBD1 (6 bases). The V end lost 6 bases, the J end lost 2 bases, and 15 bases lay between the germline ends. CDR1 is SQVTM and CDR2 is ANQGSEA in the germline V gene. The CDR3 is 14 amino acids. CDR3 sequence: CSVTVQGFTDTQYF. In DNA form, the CDR3 reads TGCAGCGTGACGGTACAGGGCTTCACAGATACGCAGTATTTT.

This clone was recorded once. In DNA, the CDR3 is TGCAGCGTGGCTACTAGGACCGAGCAGTACTTC. This sequence encodes CSVATRTEQYF. V usage is TRBV29-1 and J usage is TRBJ2-7; perhaps TRBD2 as D (5 bases). Trimming stripped 6 bases from V and 6 bases from J, with 12 bases between. CDR1 is SQVTM and CDR2 is ANQGSEA in the germline V gene. CDR3 length equals 11 residues.

As regards this clone: The identical CDR3 is also encoded by other nucleotide sequences in the sample. This chain uses TRBV29-1 with TRBJ1-5, with D possibly being TRBD1 (6 bases). CDR3 length equals 13 residues. Looked up from germline, CDR1 is SQVTM and CDR2 is ANQGSEA. V was trimmed by 4 bases and J by 6 bases, leaving 13 bases between them. The CDR3 DNA is TGCAGCGTTGCGGCAGGGGAGAGTCAGCCCCAGCATTTT. Translated, it gives CSVAAGESQPQHF.

This clone has at least ten counts. V is TRBV6-5 and J is TRBJ2-2, with a weak D call TRBD2 (7 bases). Between the trimmed V and J ends, which lost 6 bases and 4 bases, there was a span of 12 bases. The CDR3 runs to 14 residues. Germline assignment: CDR1 MNHEY and CDR2 SVGAGI. The CDR3 reads CASSRGGGTGELFF. CDR3 bases: TGTGCCAGCAGCCGCGGGGGCGGCACCGGGGAGCTGTTTTTT.

The chain links TRBV9 to TRBJ2-7; 10 nucleotides line up with TRBD2. J lost 3 bases, V lost 0 bases, and 3 bases had no gene match. The CDR3 sequence is 15 residues long. Per the germline V gene, CDR1 is SGDLS and CDR2 is YYNGEE. As DNA, the CDR3 is TGTGCCAGCAGCGTAGGAGGGACTAGCGACTACGAGCAGTACTTC. Amino acid sequence: CASSVGGTSDYEQYF.